A single sample is the source of the 13 T cell receptor beta chains below, sequenced in a study of blood T cells in healthy people across ages. Then a second PCR, running roughly 7 to 11 cycles, was carried out with a sample-barcoded 5' primer and a J-beta primer mix. TCRdb reanalysed the 5' RACE reads using MiXCR and keeps one entry per CDR3 protein. The repertoire holds some 800,000 distinct CDR3 sequences, with 44% as singletons. The material sequenced was blood. The receptor set was obtained from a man aged 60 to 69 in good health.

This clonotype was counted between two and nine times. The chain employs TRBV12-3 or TRBV12-4 and TRBJ1-4; D gene uncertain. V lost 7 bases and J 7 bases, leaving 19 bases between the germline ends. There are 15 residues in the CDR3. The CDR3 region is CASTPPGKGGEKLFF. DNA of the CDR3: TGTGCCAGCACCCCCCCGGGGAAGGGAGGTGAAAAACTGTTTTTT.

This clonotype occurred once. This chain uses TRBV4-3 with TRBJ2-1, with 8 bases identical to TRBD2. CDR3 size: 17 residues. Germline V gene sequence: CDR1 LGHNA, CDR2 YSLEER. J gave up 6 bases and V 1 base, and 11 bases lay outside the gene matches. CDR3 sequence: CASSQVTPRAGGNEQFF. DNA for the CDR3: TGCGCCAGCAGCCAAGTTACTCCTCGGGCGGGGGGCAATGAGCAGTTCTTC.

The V call is TRBV11-3, the J call TRBJ2-5; 8 nucleotides match TRBD2. V was clipped by 6 bases and J by 11 bases; unmatched bases: 20. CDR3 length: 16 amino acids. Germline loops: CDR1 SGHNT, CDR2 YENEEA. CDR3 in amino acids: CASSPAAGGPLGEQYF. Here the CDR3 DNA reads TGTGCCAGCAGTCCAGCGGCGGGGGGTCCCTTAGGGGAGCAGTACTTC.

This clonotype was detected only once. The chain has TRBV7-6 and TRBJ2-3; D unresolved. The V end was cut by 1 base, the J end by 2 bases, with 7 bases between. Germline V gene data show CDR1 as SGHVS and CDR2 as FNYEAQ. The CDR3 covers 14 residues. The CDR3 sequence: CASSLVKSTDTQYF. The CDR3 nucleotides are TGTGCCAGCAGCTTAGTTAAGTCCACAGATACGCAGTATTTT.

Here the CDR3 DNA reads TGTGCCAGCAGCCATGACAGGGGGCTGAAGAATTCACCCCTCCACTTT. It is translated as CASSHDRGLKNSPLHF. V is TRBV7-2 and J is TRBJ1-6; TRBD1 aligns across 10 bases. This CDR3 has 16 residues. V lost 5 bases and J lost 7; bases outside the gene matches: 8. Germline V gene lookup returns CDR1 SGHTA and CDR2 FQGNSA.

This clonotype was detected a few times. This chain joins TRBV5-1 and TRBJ2-5, with 7 nucleotides matching TRBD1. Germline loops: CDR1 SGHRS, CDR2 YFSETQ. J gave up 12 bases and V 2 bases, and 7 bases lay outside the gene matches. The CDR3 is 12 residues long. The CDR3 spells CASSFETGFEYF. The CDR3 DNA reads as TGCGCCAGCAGCTTCGAGACAGGGTTTGAGTACTTC.

CDR3 DNA: TGTGCCAGCAGCTTGTCGGGGGCCAAAACAAAAGAGACCCAGTACTTC. It codes for CASSLSGAKTKETQYF. The V call is TRBV5-6, the J call TRBJ2-5; possibly TRBD1 or TRBD2 for D (6 bases each). Trimming took 1 base from V and 3 from J, leaving 16 bases between them. The CDR3 consists of 16 residues. Germline CDR1 reads SGHDT; CDR2 reads YYEEEE.

The chain joins TRBV11-2 to TRBJ2-4; possibly TRBD1 for D (5 bases). Near its end, the DNA agrees better with TRBJ2-7, so the J call may be wrong. Germline CDR1 and CDR2: SGHAT and FQNNGV. This CDR3 spans 12 amino acids. The CDR3 is CASSIDSYEQYF. CDR3 bases: TGTGCCAGCAGCATCGACAGCTACGAGCAGTACTTC.

The chain uses TRBV20-1 and TRBJ2-4; D not resolved. The J call may be faulty, since TRBJ2-7 better matches the DNA end. From germline, CDR1 is DFQATT and CDR2 SNEGSKA (reference sequence). CDR3 length: 12 amino acids. This CDR3 reads CSAGPGWYEQYF. In DNA form, the CDR3 reads TGCAGTGCTGGCCCCGGCTGGTACGAGCAGTACTTC.

V usage is TRBV28 and J usage is TRBJ1-5, with TRBD1 matching 8 bases. The CDR3 spans 18 residues. V was clipped by 5 bases and J by 1 base; unmatched bases: 13. Germline V gives CDR1 MDHEN, CDR2 SYDVKM. CDR3 in DNA: TGTGCCAGCAGTCGCGACAGGGGAGGGGACTCAAGCAATCAGCCCCAGCATTTT. Protein product: CASSRDRGGDSSNQPQHF.

The chain has TRBV7-2 and TRBJ1-6, with 8 bases that match TRBD1. The germline CDR1 and CDR2 sequences are SGHTA and FQGNSA. The CDR3 contains 15 residues. V shed 4 bases, J shed 8 bases, and the junction held 7 bases outside the gene matches. The CDR3 sequence: CASSSRTGRDSPLHF. The CDR3, as DNA: TGTGCCAGCAGCTCGAGGACAGGGAGGGATTCACCCCTCCACTTT. The variable domain in full, with the rest retrieved from reference TRBV7-2 and TRBJ1-6, is GAGVSQSPSNKVTEKGKDVELRCDPISGHTALYWYRQSLGQGLEFLIYFQGNSAPDKSGLPSDRFSAERTGGSVSTLTIQRTQQEDSAVYLCASSSRTGRDSPLHFGNGTRLTVT.

The rearrangement links TRBV7-9 to TRBJ2-2; 11 bases fit TRBD2. Germline V gives CDR1 SEHNR, CDR2 FQNEAQ (reference sequence). Trimming cost V 3 bases and J 5 bases; bases outside gene matches: 5. This CDR3 is built from 16 residues. The CDR3 is CASSLTSGEGTGELFF. Written as DNA, the CDR3 is TGTGCCAGCAGCTTGACTAGCGGGGAAGGGACCGGGGAGCTGTTTTTT.

The V and J genes are TRBV4-1 and TRBJ2-1; no clear D gene. The CDR3 has 14 residues. Germline CDR1 reads MGHRA; CDR2 reads YSYEKL. V dropped 1 base and J dropped 10 bases, with 14 bases sitting between them. This chain's CDR3 is CASSQVGGPYEQFF. The DNA of the CDR3 is TGCGCCAGCAGCCAAGTCGGCGGCCCCTACGAGCAGTTCTTC.